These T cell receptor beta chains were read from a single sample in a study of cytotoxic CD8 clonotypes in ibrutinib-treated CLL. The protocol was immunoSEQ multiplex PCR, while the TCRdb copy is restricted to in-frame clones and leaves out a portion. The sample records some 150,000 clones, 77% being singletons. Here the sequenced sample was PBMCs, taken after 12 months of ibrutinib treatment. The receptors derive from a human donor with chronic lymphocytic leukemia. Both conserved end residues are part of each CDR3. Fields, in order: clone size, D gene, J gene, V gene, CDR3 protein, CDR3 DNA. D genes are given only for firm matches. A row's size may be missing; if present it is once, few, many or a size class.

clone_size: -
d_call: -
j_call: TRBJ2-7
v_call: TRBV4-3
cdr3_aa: CASSQSSDLYEQYF
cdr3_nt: TGCGCCAGCAGCCAATCGAGCGACCTCTACGAGCAGTACTTC

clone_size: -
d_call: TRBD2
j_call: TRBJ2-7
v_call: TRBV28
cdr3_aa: CASRGGRAFEQYF
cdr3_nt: TGTGCCAGCAGGGGCGGGAGGGCCTTCGAGCAGTACTTC

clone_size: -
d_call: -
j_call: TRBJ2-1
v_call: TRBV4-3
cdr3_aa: CASSQATGSYNEQFF
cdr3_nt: TGCGCCAGCAGCCAAGCTACGGGCTCCTACAATGAGCAGTTCTTC

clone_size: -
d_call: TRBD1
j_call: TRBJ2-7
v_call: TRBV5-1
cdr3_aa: CASSFGTDLVYEQYF
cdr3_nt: TGCGCCAGCAGCTTCGGGACAGACTTAGTCTACGAGCAGTACTTC

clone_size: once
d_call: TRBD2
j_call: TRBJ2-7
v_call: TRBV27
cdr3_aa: CASRPSGGVYEQYF
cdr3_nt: TGTGCCAGCAGACCTAGCGGGGGTGTCTACGAGCAGTACTTC

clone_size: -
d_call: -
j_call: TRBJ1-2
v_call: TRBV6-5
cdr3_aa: CASSNRNGYTF
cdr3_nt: TGTGCCAGCAGCAACAGGAATGGCTACACCTTC

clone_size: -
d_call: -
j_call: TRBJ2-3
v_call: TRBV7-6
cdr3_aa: CASSGQGRGTDTQYF
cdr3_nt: TGTGCCAGCAGCGGGCAGGGTAGGGGCACAGATACGCAGTATTTT

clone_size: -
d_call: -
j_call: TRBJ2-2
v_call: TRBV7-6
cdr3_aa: CASSLEGGTTGELFF
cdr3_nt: TGTGCCAGCAGCTTGGAGGGGGGTACCACCGGGGAGCTGTTTTTT

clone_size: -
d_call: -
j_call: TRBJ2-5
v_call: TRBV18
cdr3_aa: CASSPSLPKTQYF
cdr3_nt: TGTGCCAGCTCACCCAGTCTCCCGAAGACCCAGTACTTC

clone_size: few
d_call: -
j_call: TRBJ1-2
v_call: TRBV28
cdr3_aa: CASSLYYGYTF
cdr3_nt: TGTGCCAGCAGTTTGTACTATGGCTACACCTTC

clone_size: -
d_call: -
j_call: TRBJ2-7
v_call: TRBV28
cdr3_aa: CASSFNYEQYF
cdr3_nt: TGTGCCAGCAGTTTTAACTACGAGCAGTACTTC

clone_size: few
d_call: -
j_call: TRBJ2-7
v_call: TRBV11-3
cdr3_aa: CASSLIAGQSSYEQYF
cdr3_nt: TGTGCCAGCAGCTTAATAGCGGGACAGTCATCCTACGAGCAGTACTTC

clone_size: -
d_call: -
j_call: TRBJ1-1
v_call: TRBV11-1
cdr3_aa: CASSLGSRNTEAFF
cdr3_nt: TGTGCCAGCAGCTTAGGTTCCCGGAACACTGAAGCTTTCTTT

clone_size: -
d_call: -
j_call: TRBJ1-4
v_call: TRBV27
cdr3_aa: CASSLSGASTNEKLFF
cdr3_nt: TGTGCCAGCAGTTTAAGTGGGGCTTCAACTAATGAAAAACTGTTTTTT

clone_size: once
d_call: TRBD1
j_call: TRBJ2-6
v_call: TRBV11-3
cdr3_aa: CASSLRGQGSSGANVLTF
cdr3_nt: TGTGCCAGCAGCTTACGTGGACAGGGTTCCTCTGGGGCCAACGTCCTGACTTTC

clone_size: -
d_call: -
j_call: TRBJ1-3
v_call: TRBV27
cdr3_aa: CASSLPDRKRVNTIYF
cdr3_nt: TGTGCCAGCAGTCTGCCGGACAGAAAGAGGGTAAACACCATATATTTT

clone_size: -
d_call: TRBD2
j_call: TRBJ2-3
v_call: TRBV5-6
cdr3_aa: CASSPSGGDTQYF
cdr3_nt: TGTGCCAGCAGCCCTAGCGGGGGGGATACGCAGTATTTT

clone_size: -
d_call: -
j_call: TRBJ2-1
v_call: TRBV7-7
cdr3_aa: CASSSTRGNEQFF
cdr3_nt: TGTGCTAGCAGCTCAACTAGGGGCAATGAGCAGTTCTTC

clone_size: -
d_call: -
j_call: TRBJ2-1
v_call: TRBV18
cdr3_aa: CASSGQGSNEQFF
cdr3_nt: TGTGCCAGCTCGGGGCAGGGATCCAATGAGCAGTTCTTC

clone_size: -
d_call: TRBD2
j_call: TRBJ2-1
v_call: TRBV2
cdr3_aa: CASTGLAVYNEQFF
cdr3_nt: TGTGCCAGCACGGGACTAGCGGTATACAATGAGCAGTTCTTC

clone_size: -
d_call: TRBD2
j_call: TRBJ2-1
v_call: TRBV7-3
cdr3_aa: CASSSTGLAGATNEQFF
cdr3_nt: TGTGCCAGCAGCTCTACCGGACTAGCGGGAGCAACCAATGAGCAGTTCTTC

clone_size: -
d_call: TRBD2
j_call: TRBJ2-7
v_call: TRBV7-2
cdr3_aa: CASSYASLTSGPSYEQYF
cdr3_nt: TGTGCCAGCAGCTACGCGAGCCTGACTAGCGGTCCCTCCTACGAGCAGTACTTC

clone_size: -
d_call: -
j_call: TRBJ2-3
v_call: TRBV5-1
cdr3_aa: CASSLVIQLFVHTDTQYF
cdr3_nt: TGCGCCAGCAGCTTGGTGATCCAGCTCTTCGTACACACAGATACGCAGTATTTT

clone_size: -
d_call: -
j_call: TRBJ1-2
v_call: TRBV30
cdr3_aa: CAWSLQLRDGYTF
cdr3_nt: TGTGCCTGGAGTCTACAGCTCAGGGATGGCTACACCTTC

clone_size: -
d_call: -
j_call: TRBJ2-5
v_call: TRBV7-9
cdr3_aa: CASSLTGNQETQYF
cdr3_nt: TGTGCCAGCAGCTTAACAGGGAACCAAGAGACCCAGTACTTC

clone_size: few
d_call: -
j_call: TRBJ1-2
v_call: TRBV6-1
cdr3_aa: CASSEARGERPGGYTF
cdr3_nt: TGTGCCAGCAGTGAAGCTCGCGGCGAACGCCCCGGTGGCTACACCTTC

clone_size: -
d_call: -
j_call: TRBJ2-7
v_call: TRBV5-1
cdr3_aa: CASSLPGYEQYF
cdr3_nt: TGCGCCAGCAGCTTGCCAGGCTACGAGCAGTACTTC

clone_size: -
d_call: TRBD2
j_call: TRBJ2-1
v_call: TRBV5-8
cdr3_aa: CASSLALGLNPFF
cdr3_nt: TGTGCCAGCAGCTTGGCCTTGGGACTAAATCCGTTCTTC

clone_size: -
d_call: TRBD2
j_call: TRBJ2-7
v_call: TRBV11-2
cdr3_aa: CASSPGGGSVEQYF
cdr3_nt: TGTGCCAGCAGCCCGGGAGGTGGGAGCGTAGAGCAGTACTTC

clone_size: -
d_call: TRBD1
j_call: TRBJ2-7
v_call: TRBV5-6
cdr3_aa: CASRSGTGYHEQYF
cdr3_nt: TGTGCCAGCAGATCCGGGACAGGGTACCACGAGCAGTACTTC

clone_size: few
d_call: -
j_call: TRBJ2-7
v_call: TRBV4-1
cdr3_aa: CASNRPQYF
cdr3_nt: TGCGCCAGCAACAGGCCGCAGTACTTC

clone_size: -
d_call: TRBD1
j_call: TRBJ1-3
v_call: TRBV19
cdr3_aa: CASTRTGGTGNTIYF
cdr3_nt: TGTGCCAGTACCCGGACAGGGGGCACTGGAAACACCATATATTTT

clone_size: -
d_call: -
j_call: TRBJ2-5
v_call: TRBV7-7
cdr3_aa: CASSFGPGRGETQYF
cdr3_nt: TGTGCCAGCAGCTTCGGACCCGGTCGAGGAGAGACCCAGTACTTC

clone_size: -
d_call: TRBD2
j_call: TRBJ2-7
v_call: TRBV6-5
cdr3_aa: CASSSRTSGAYEQYF
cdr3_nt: TGTGCCAGCAGTTCGAGGACTAGCGGGGCCTACGAGCAGTACTTC

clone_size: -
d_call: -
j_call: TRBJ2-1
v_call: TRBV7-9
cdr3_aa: CASPPSGLRNEQFF
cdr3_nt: TGTGCCAGCCCACCCTCAGGACTCCGCAATGAGCAGTTCTTC

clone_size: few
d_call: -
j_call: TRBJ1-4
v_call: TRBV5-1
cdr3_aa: CASSFGNTNEKLFF
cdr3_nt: TGCGCCAGCAGCTTTGGTAATACTAATGAAAAACTGTTTTTT

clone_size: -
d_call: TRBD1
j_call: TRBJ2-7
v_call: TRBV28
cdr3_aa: CASTRQGAYEQYF
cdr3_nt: TGTGCCAGCACCCGACAGGGGGCGTACGAGCAGTACTTC

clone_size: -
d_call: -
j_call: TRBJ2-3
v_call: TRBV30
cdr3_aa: CACGDTDTQYF
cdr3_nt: TGTGCTTGCGGAGACACAGATACGCAGTATTTT

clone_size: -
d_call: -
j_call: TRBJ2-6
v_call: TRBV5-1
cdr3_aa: CASREGSGANVLTF
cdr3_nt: TGCGCCAGTAGGGAAGGCTCTGGGGCCAACGTCCTGACTTTC

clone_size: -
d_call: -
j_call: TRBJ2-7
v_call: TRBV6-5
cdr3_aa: CASQGRLSYEQYF
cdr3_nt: TGTGCCAGTCAGGGACGGCTATCCTACGAGCAGTACTTC

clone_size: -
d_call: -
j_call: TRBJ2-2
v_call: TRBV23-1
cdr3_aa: CASSQYGSVENTGELFF
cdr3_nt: TGCGCCAGCAGTCAATATGGTTCAGTAGAGAACACCGGGGAGCTGTTTTTT

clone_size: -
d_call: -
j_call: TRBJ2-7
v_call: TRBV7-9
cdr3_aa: CASSQTGQRGIHEQYF
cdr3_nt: TGTGCCAGCAGCCAGACGGGGCAGAGGGGGATCCACGAGCAGTACTTC